This TCR beta chain was obtained from a study of T-cell reconstitution after alpha-beta-depleted transplantation in children. Trimming cost V 1 base and J 5 bases, with 17 bases left between them. Per germline, CDR1 LGHNA and CDR2 YSLEER. CDR3 length: 17 amino acids. Unique molecular identifiers were incorporated during preparation of the TCRbeta library. Via MiXCR, TCRdb re-called the PCR reads, giving one row per CDR3 protein. This table holds about 360,000 distinct CDR3 sequences, 10% to 15% found once. This clonotype came up a few times. The chain joins TRBV4-3 to TRBJ2-2, with D uncertain. Specimen: PBMCs, collected from the stem cell graft. The TCR originated in a human donor who donated a stem cell graft to a child with Fanconi anemia. The CDR3 sequence: CASSQAQDLGVTGELFF. In nucleotides, the CDR3 is TGCGCCAGCAGCCAAGCGCAGGACCTTGGGGTGACCGGGGAGCTGTTTTTT.